These T cell receptor beta chains were read from a single sample in a study of vaccination effects on CD4 cells after COVID-19. Libraries were prepared by immunoSEQ multiplex PCR; TCRdb keeps only in-frame clonotypes and omits some of them. The table has 35,000 to 40,000 clones, 70% to 85% seen once. These TCRs are of unknown antigen specificity. The material was CD4+ T cells from PBMCs cultured with HCoV-NL63 spike peptides, obtained after COVID-19 vaccination. The origin of the receptors is a human donor who received a COVID-19 vaccine. Some clones in this sample may be carry-over from other donors' samples. CDR3s include the opening cysteine and the closing phenylalanine or tryptophan. Fields, in order: J gene, V gene, D gene, clone size, CDR3 protein, CDR3 DNA. A D gene is named only where the DNA matches it firmly. Where a row states a size, it is once, few, many or the class of an expanded clone; other rows omit it.

TRBJ1-1,TRBV10-1,-,-,CASRMGPSNTEAFF,TGCGCCAGCAGGATGGGACCGTCGAACACTGAAGCTTTCTTT
TRBJ2-2,TRBV6-6,TRBD2,-,CASRDLAGRVGELFF,TGTGCCAGCAGAGACCTAGCGGGGAGAGTAGGGGAGCTGTTTTTT
TRBJ2-2,TRBV27,-,-,CASRVSANAPGELFF,TGTGCCAGCAGAGTTTCGGCTAACGCTCCCGGGGAGCTGTTTTTT
TRBJ2-5,TRBV30,-,-,CAWSPDPRETQYF,TGTGCCTGGAGTCCGGACCCGCGGGAGACCCAGTACTTC
TRBJ2-5,TRBV24-1,-,-,CATSAPGRETQYF,TGTGCCACCAGTGCTCCCGGGCGGGAGACCCAGTACTTC
TRBJ1-5,TRBV28,-,-,CASSLLDGYSNQPQHF,TGTGCCAGCAGTCTCCTGGACGGTTATAGCAATCAGCCCCAGCATTTT
TRBJ1-2,TRBV4-2,-,few,CASSQDSSPGEWGYGYTF,TGTGCCAGCAGCCAAGACAGTTCCCCAGGGGAGTGGGGCTATGGCTACACCTTC
TRBJ1-5,TRBV7-8,-,-,CASSLEVGQPQHF,TGTGCCAGCAGCTTAGAGGTGGGTCAGCCCCAGCATTTT
TRBJ1-1,TRBV18,TRBD1,-,CASSPRQGNTEAFF,TGTGCCAGCTCACCACGACAGGGGAACACTGAAGCTTTCTTT
TRBJ2-1,TRBV9,-,-,CASSAQPGHNNEQFF,TGTGCCAGCAGCGCCCAACCGGGACACAACAATGAGCAGTTCTTC
TRBJ2-3,TRBV2,TRBD1,-,CASRRTGVTDTQYF,TGTGCCAGCCGAAGGACAGGGGTCACAGATACGCAGTATTTT
TRBJ1-6,TRBV18,-,-,CASTTNRNSPLHF,TGTGCCAGCACGACCAATCGGAATTCACCCCTCCACTTT
TRBJ2-2,TRBV3-1/TRBV3-2,-,-,CASSQGLTPGELFF,TGTGCCAGCAGCCAAGGTCTCACCCCCGGGGAGCTGTTTTTT
TRBJ1-5,TRBV11-2,-,-,CASSFRLNQPQHF,TGTGCCAGCAGCTTCCGACTGAATCAGCCCCAGCATTTT
TRBJ2-5,TRBV24-1,-,-,CATSDPRGMPRGQETQYF,TGTGCCACCAGTGATCCCAGGGGTATGCCCCGGGGCCAAGAGACCCAGTACTTC
TRBJ1-3,TRBV6-5,-,-,CATRTGDSGNTIYF,TGTGCCACCAGAACGGGGGACTCTGGAAACACCATATATTTT
TRBJ1-2,TRBV2,TRBD1,few,CASSDPATGVFYYGYTF,TGTGCCAGCAGTGACCCTGCCACAGGGGTGTTCTACTATGGCTACACCTTC
TRBJ1-2,TRBV10-3,-,once,CAISEAGLQMWHGYTF,TGTGCCATCAGTGAGGCGGGTCTCCAAATGTGGCATGGCTACACCTTC
TRBJ2-5,TRBV7-2,TRBD2,-,CASTTSAETQYF,TGTGCCAGCACCACTAGCGCGGAGACCCAGTACTTC
TRBJ2-2,TRBV24-1,-,-,CATSDSTTGTGELFF,TGTGCCACCAGTGATTCTACGACAGGAACCGGGGAGCTGTTTTTT
TRBJ1-3,TRBV7-8,-,-,CASSARQILNTIYF,TGTGCCAGCAGCGCGAGACAGATACTAAACACCATATATTTT
TRBJ2-5,TRBV5-4,TRBD2,-,CASSLAGGGQETQYF,TGTGCCAGCAGCTTGGCGGGGGGGGGTCAAGAGACCCAGTACTTC
TRBJ2-2,TRBV5-1,TRBD2,-,CASSLSAGSGELFF,TGCGCCAGCAGCTTGTCAGCGGGGTCCGGGGAGCTGTTTTTT
TRBJ1-5,TRBV30,-,few,CAWKKGGSNQPQHF,TGTGCCTGGAAGAAAGGGGGGAGCAATCAGCCCCAGCATTTT
TRBJ1-6,TRBV4-1,TRBD1,-,CASSQVPTGNNSPLHF,TGCGCCAGCAGCCAAGTACCGACAGGGAATAATTCACCCCTCCACTTT
TRBJ1-2,TRBV6-5,-,few,CASSYSSDLFAGYTF,TGTGCCAGCAGTTACTCGAGTGACCTATTTGCTGGCTACACCTTC
TRBJ1-2,TRBV6-5,-,-,CASSTTGGQNYGYTF,TGTGCCAGCAGTACCACCGGGGGCCAAAACTATGGCTACACCTTC
TRBJ2-5,TRBV7-2,TRBD1,-,CASSTWTGTQETQYF,TGTGCCAGCAGCACATGGACAGGAACGCAAGAGACCCAGTACTTC
TRBJ1-5,TRBV5-8,-,-,CASSKRGSQPQHF,TGTGCCAGCAGTAAAAGAGGTAGTCAGCCCCAGCATTTT
TRBJ1-5,TRBV6-6,-,-,CASSYDSLNQPQHF,TGTGCCAGCAGTTACGACAGCCTCAATCAGCCCCAGCATTTT
TRBJ1-5,TRBV28,-,-,CASTPDRINQPQHF,TGTGCCAGCACCCCGGACAGAATAAATCAGCCCCAGCATTTT
TRBJ2-6,TRBV4-1,-,-,CASSQTMTSSGANVLTF,TGCGCCAGCAGCCAAACGATGACCAGCTCTGGGGCCAACGTCCTGACTTTC
TRBJ2-5,TRBV7-3,-,-,CASRLGRHGETQYF,TGTGCCAGCAGATTGGGAAGACACGGAGAGACCCAGTACTTC
TRBJ1-1,TRBV4-1,-,-,CASSKTGINTEAFF,TGCGCCAGCAGCAAGACAGGAATAAACACTGAAGCTTTCTTT
TRBJ1-5,TRBV7-2,-,-,CASSLGRQGSNQPQHF,TGTGCCAGCAGCTTAGGAAGGCAGGGGTCCAATCAGCCCCAGCATTTT
TRBJ1-1,TRBV19,-,-,CASSPRSLTNTEAFF,TGTGCCAGTAGTCCCCGGTCCCTTACAAACACTGAAGCTTTCTTT
TRBJ2-5,TRBV19,-,-,CASSTTVGETQYF,TGTGCCAGTAGCACGACAGTGGGGGAGACCCAGTACTTC
TRBJ1-5,TRBV5-6,-,-,CASSQDGGRRSNQPQHF,TGTGCCAGCAGCCAGGACGGGGGGCGGAGAAGCAATCAGCCCCAGCATTTT
TRBJ1-1,TRBV5-1,TRBD1,-,CASSLWDRENTEAFF,TGCGCCAGCAGCCTTTGGGACAGGGAGAACACTGAAGCTTTCTTT
TRBJ2-2,TRBV7-9,-,few,CASAGTTNTGELFF,TGTGCCAGCGCCGGGACAACAAACACCGGGGAGCTGTTTTTT